These 17 T cell receptor beta chains were sequenced from one sample in a study of metastatic and nonmetastatic thyroid tumors. No patient had received any treatment before thyroid surgery. TCRdb reanalyzed the PCR reads with MiXCR. The sample consists of tens of thousands of clones, roughly 25% of them appearing once. The sequenced sample was blood. All receptors come from a female donor with papillary thyroid cancer or a benign thyroid nodule (not recorded which). Some clones in this sample may be carry-over from other donors' samples.

The rearrangement uses TRBV18 and TRBJ1-5; TRBD1 aligns across 8 bases. The CDR3 is 17 residues long. CDR1 and CDR2 (germline): KGHSH, LQKENI. Trimming removed 0 bases from V and 13 bases from J; junction bases left unmatched: 17. The CDR3 coding sequence is TGTGCCAGCTCACCACCTGGGACAGGCTCGGGTGTAATGGAACAGCATTTT. Encoded protein: CASSPPGTGSGVMEQHF.

Many counts were recorded for this clone. V and J are TRBV15 and TRBJ2-2; D gene unclear. Germline V gene data show CDR1 as LNHNV and CDR2 as YYDKDF (reference sequence). The V gene lost 1 base and the J gene lost 6 bases, with 15 bases spanning the gap. The CDR3 consists of 16 residues. Here the CDR3 reads CATSRVRSEIPGELFF. The CDR3 region has the DNA TGTGCCACCAGCAGAGTTCGATCGGAAATCCCCGGGGAGCTGTTTTTT. Drawing the rest from reference TRBV15 and TRBJ2-2, the complete variable domain is DAMVIQNPRYQVTQFGKPVTLSCSQTLNHNVMYWYQQKSSQAPKLLFHYYDKDFNNEADTPDNFQSRRPNTSFCFLDIRSPGLGDTAMYLCATSRVRSEIPGELFFGEGSRLTVL.

A word on this clone: Other DNA variants within this sample encode the same CDR3. This sequence joins TRBV5-1 and TRBJ2-7; a weak D match, TRBD1 (5 bases). The CDR3 runs 15 residues. Germline-derived CDR1 and CDR2 are SGHRS and YFSETQ. Between the trimmed V and J ends, which lost 1 base and 7 bases, there was a span of 18 bases. This CDR3 reads CASSLSLRGNGEQYF. As DNA, the CDR3 is TGCGCCAGCAGCTTGTCCCTTAGGGGTAATGGAGAGCAGTACTTC. The whole variable domain, filled in from reference TRBV5-1 and TRBJ2-7, reads KAGVTQTPRYLIKTRGQQVTLSCSPISGHRSVSWYQQTPGQGLQFLFEYFSETQRNKGNFPGRFSGRQFSNSRSEMNVSTLELGDSALYLCASSLSLRGNGEQYFGPGTRLTVT.

This clone was counted a few times. This sequence joins TRBV19 and TRBJ1-1, with D unclear. The CDR3 covers 11 residues. Looked up from germline, CDR1 is LNHDA and CDR2 is SQIVND (reference sequence). V shed 7 bases and J shed 7 bases, with 10 bases lying between them. The CDR3 coding sequence is TGTGCCAGTAAAGGGAGCGGTGAAGCTTTCTTT. Protein product: CASKGSGEAFF.

This clone showed up just a few times. The chain couples TRBV6-1 to TRBJ1-2, with a weak D call TRBD1 (5 bases). The CDR3 length is 14 residues. The V end was cut by 2 bases, the J end by 4 bases, with 11 bases between. Germline lookup yields CDR1 MNHNS and CDR2 SASEGT. CDR3 loop: CASSETGAAYGYTF. The CDR3, as DNA: TGTGCCAGCAGTGAAACTGGGGCGGCCTATGGCTACACCTTC.

The rearrangement links TRBV24-1 to TRBJ1-2; 11 nucleotides agree with TRBD1. J was trimmed by 7 bases and V by 3 bases; bases with no gene match: 15. Germline V lookup: CDR1 KGHDR, CDR2 SFDVKD. The CDR3 totals 18 residues. The CDR3 bases are TGTGCCACCAGTGATCCTAAAAACTCCGGGACAGGGGGATTTGGCTACACCTTC. The encoded protein is CATSDPKNSGTGGFGYTF.

The chain is built from TRBV20-1 and TRBJ2-1; 9 nucleotides align to TRBD2. Germline V lookup: CDR1 DFQATT, CDR2 SNEGSKA (reference sequence). The ends lost 1 base at V and 5 bases at J; junction bases unmatched: 6. This CDR3 region has 15 residues. The CDR3 region is CSARVPSGMNNEQFF. CDR3 sequence (DNA): TGCAGTGCTAGAGTCCCTAGCGGGATGAACAATGAGCAGTTCTTC.

This clone appeared many times. This sequence joins TRBV25-1 and TRBJ1-3; D uncertain. Germline CDR1 and CDR2: MGHDK and SYGVNS. The CDR3 spans 14 residues. The V gene lost 3 bases and the J gene lost 0 bases, with 6 bases spanning the gap. DNA of the CDR3: TGTGCCAGCAGTGACCCTAGCTCTGGAAACACCATATATTTT. Translation: CASSDPSSGNTIYF. Looking up the rest from reference TRBV25-1 and TRBJ1-3 gives the full variable domain: EADIYQTPRYLVIGTGKKITLECSQTMGHDKMYWYQQDPGMELHLIHYSYGVNSTEKGDLSSESTVSRIRTEHFPLTLESARPSHTSQYLCASSDPSSGNTIYFGEGSWLTVV.

This clone came up many times. V is TRBV15 and J is TRBJ2-7, with D perhaps TRBD2 (5 bases). The CDR3 loop spans 15 amino acids. The germline V gene encodes CDR1 LNHNV and CDR2 YYDKDF (reference sequence). The germline V and J ends were trimmed by 0 bases and 6 bases, with 15 bases remaining between them. CDR3 coding DNA: TGTGCCACCAGCAGAGATGGACTCCGATCCCGCGAGCAGTACTTC. Translation gives CATSRDGLRSREQYF.

This clone was detected ten times or more. The chain recombines TRBV19 with TRBJ1-1; D uncertain. Trimming stripped 5 bases from V and 4 bases from J, with 14 bases between. The CDR3 is 14 residues long. Looked up from germline, CDR1 is LNHDA and CDR2 is SQIVND (reference sequence). CDR3 protein: CASSLPAVRTEAFF. CDR3 sequence (DNA): TGTGCCAGTAGTCTTCCGGCAGTTCGCACTGAAGCTTTCTTT. The entire variable domain, with the rest obtained from reference TRBV19 and TRBJ1-1, is as follows: DGGITQSPKYLFRKEGQNVTLSCEQNLNHDAMYWYRQDPGQGLRLIYYSQIVNDFQKGDIAEGYSVSREKKESFPLTVTSAQKNPTAFYLCASSLPAVRTEAFFGQGTRLTVV.

This clone was found a few times. The DNA of the CDR3 is TGTGCCACCAAAATAGCGGATACGCAGTATTTT. This sequence encodes CATKIADTQYF. The chain has TRBV6-2 or TRBV6-3 and TRBJ2-3; a weak D match, TRBD2 (5 bases). The CDR3 covers 11 residues. Germline assignment: CDR1 MNHEY and CDR2 SVGEGT. The ends were cut back, 10 bases at V and 6 bases at J, with 11 bases in the middle.

This clone was seen repeatedly, ten times or more. The V gene is TRBV19, the J gene TRBJ2-2; 9 bases align to TRBD1. Germline trimming cut 6 bases from V and 6 bases from J; bases unmatched to any gene: 5. Germline CDR1 and CDR2: LNHDA and SQIVND (reference sequence). CDR3 length: 14 residues. CDR3 region: CASRQGASAGELFF. The CDR3 DNA is TGTGCCAGTAGACAGGGGGCGAGCGCCGGGGAGCTGTTTTTT.

This clone was detected ten times or more. The chain couples TRBV3-1 to TRBJ2-7; unclear D gene. V lost 0 bases and J lost 6, with 9 bases in between. The CDR3 extends over 13 amino acids. Looked up from germline, CDR1 is LGHDT and CDR2 is YNNKEL (reference sequence). CDR3 amino acids: CASSQDFWSEQYF. CDR3 in DNA: TGTGCCAGCAGCCAAGACTTTTGGAGCGAGCAGTACTTC.

Many counts were recorded for this clone. The same CDR3 also results from other DNA sequences found in this sample. The rearrangement joins TRBV7-3 to TRBJ2-1; 13 positions agree with TRBD2. The trim removed 2 bases at V and 10 bases at J, leaving 2 bases unmatched. There are 14 residues in the CDR3. Looked up from germline, CDR1 is SGHTA and CDR2 is FQGTGA. The chain's CDR3 is CASSLLGLAGEQFF. CDR3 in DNA: TGTGCCAGCAGCTTACTGGGACTAGCGGGAGAGCAGTTCTTC.

This clone was counted many times. V gene TRBV30 combines with J gene TRBJ1-6, with 10 bases matching TRBD1. The CDR3 runs 15 residues. The germline CDR1 and CDR2 sequences are GTSNPN and SVGIG (reference sequence). Losses at the gene ends were 1 base for V and 9 bases for J; bases not matched to a gene: 6. The CDR3 loop is CAWSETGGASSPLHF. CDR3 DNA sequence: TGTGCCTGGAGTGAGACAGGGGGCGCGAGTTCACCCCTCCACTTT.

This clone appeared many times. Just one base apart from a much larger clone, this may be a read error. The chain recombines TRBV28 with TRBJ2-3; TRBD2 matches 11 bases. With V trimmed by 5 bases and J by 1 base, 5 bases remained unmatched. Germline V gene sequence: CDR1 MDHEN, CDR2 SYDVKM. The CDR3 spans 16 residues. The CDR3 bases are TGTGCCAGCAGTCGCCTAGCGGGAGGCGGCACAGATACGCAGTATTTT. Translation gives CASSRLAGGGTDTQYF.

With respect to this clone: This sample also contains other DNA sequences that code for the same CDR3. The chain carries TRBV28 and TRBJ2-7, with 11 positions matching TRBD2. Germline CDR1 is MDHEN and CDR2 is SYDVKM. The CDR3 length is 15 residues. V dropped 5 bases and J dropped 2; count of bases not matched to a gene: 5. CDR3 amino acids: CASSPGTSGTYEQYF. The CDR3 coding sequence is TGTGCCAGCAGTCCGGGGACTAGCGGAACCTACGAGCAGTACTTC.